This T cell receptor beta chain comes out of a study of cytomegalovirus exposure and HLA in healthy donors. General study findings and limits: Per published reports, the classifier diagnosed cytomegalovirus status with high specificity and sensitivity. The authors enumerated 180 or so TCR beta chains as linked to cytomegalovirus. Per a prior analysis, the majority of TCR beta V segments were productive roughly 87% or roughly 30% of the time.

The PCR employed 60 Vbeta primers together with 13 Jbeta primers. Generated by immunoSEQ multiplex PCR, the TCRdb table keeps only in-frame clones and is missing some. The repertoire includes 90,000 to 120,000 clones, over 60% of them detected once, and approximately 5% sits in the top ten. Healthy bone marrow donors made up the donors. Germline assignment: CDR1 MNHNS and CDR2 SASEGT. Trimming stripped 8 bases from V and 6 bases from J, with 13 bases between. The CDR3 contains 12 residues. On this clone: Antigen: not known.

This chain uses TRBV6-1 with TRBJ1-2; TRBD1 might be the D (5 bases). The specimen was PBMCs. The sequence came from a woman younger than 30 in good health and CMV-seropositive. For the CDR3, the DNA is TGTGCCAGCCTCTTTGGACATGATGGCTACACCTTC. Its protein is CASLFGHDGYTF.